The 22 T cell receptor beta chains reported below all come from one sample, sequenced in a study of blood T cell repertoires in COVID-19. Produced via immunoSEQ multiplex PCR; TCRdb's table is partial and in-frame only. The table records roughly 16,000 clones, approximately 78% of them present only once. Input material: peripheral blood. All receptors come from a man between 60 and 75 years old with active or convalescent COVID-19.

The rearrangement joins TRBV27 to TRBJ2-7; 9 bases line up with TRBD1. The CDR3 consists of 17 residues. Germline CDR1 is MNHEY and CDR2 is SMNVEV (reference sequence). Trimming cost V 2 bases and J 4 bases; bases outside gene matches: 12. The CDR3 loop reads CASSLQPPRQGGYEQYF. CDR3 DNA: TGTGCCAGCAGTTTACAACCTCCGAGACAGGGGGGGTACGAGCAGTACTTC.

This chain links TRBV11-2 with TRBJ1-1; D gene ambiguous. Germline CDR1 and CDR2: SGHAT and FQNNGV. This CDR3 contains 13 residues. Trimming stripped 2 bases from V and 4 bases from J, with 8 bases between. In DNA form, the CDR3 reads TGTGCCAGCAGCTTATTGTATAGCACTGAAGCTTTCTTT. Protein sequence: CASSLLYSTEAFF.

This clone was found once. The gene calls are TRBV4-1 and TRBJ2-5; TRBD1 matches 9 bases. Losses at the gene ends were 6 bases for V and 4 bases for J; bases not matched to a gene: 15. This CDR3 has 17 residues. Germline-derived CDR1 and CDR2 are MGHRA and YSYEKL. The CDR3 DNA is TGCGCCAGCAGACCTACCGGGACAGGGCGGATAGGAGAGACCCAGTACTTC. Protein product: CASRPTGTGRIGETQYF.

The rearrangement links TRBV19 to TRBJ1-5; 7 nucleotides match TRBD1. Germline CDR1 reads LNHDA; CDR2 reads SQIVND (reference sequence). CDR3 length: 14 residues. V shed 5 bases and J 9 bases; nucleotides not matched to a gene: 10. The CDR3 region has the DNA TGTGCCAGTAGTCCACGGGACAGTGAAGGGCCCCAGCATTTT. Amino acid sequence: CASSPRDSEGPQHF.

The chain has TRBV24-1 and TRBJ2-3; 9 positions agree with TRBD1. CDR1 KGHDR and CDR2 SFDVKD come from the germline V gene. The CDR3 extends over 17 amino acids. V trimming: 4 bases; J trimming: 2 bases; junction bases outside the gene matches: 9. The CDR3 loop is CATSDPTGGDPTDTQYF. The CDR3 bases are TGTGCCACCAGTGACCCGACAGGGGGAGATCCCACAGATACGCAGTATTTT.

The chain carries TRBV11-3 and TRBJ2-3, with D unresolved. The CDR3 loop spans 11 amino acids. V was clipped by 5 bases and J by 2 bases, with 2 bases between them. The V gene's germline CDR1 is SGHNT and CDR2 YENEEA. In nucleotides, the CDR3 is TGTGCCAGCAGCCACACAGATACGCAGTATTTT. It encodes CASSHTDTQYF.

J is TRBJ2-7 and V is TRBV5-1, with D perhaps TRBD2 (6 bases). From germline, CDR1 is SGHRS and CDR2 YFSETQ. The CDR3 covers 15 residues. The V end was cut by 3 bases, the J end by 5 bases, with 18 bases between. The CDR3 sequence is CASSWLDPAGHEQYF. CDR3 DNA sequence: TGCGCCAGCAGCTGGCTTGACCCGGCGGGGCACGAGCAGTACTTC.

V and J are TRBV5-4 and TRBJ2-3, with 9 nucleotides matching TRBD2. The V and J ends lost 4 bases and 0 bases, in that order; junction bases with no gene match: 6. This CDR3 has 16 amino acids. Germline CDR1 reads SGHNT; CDR2 reads YYREEE (reference sequence). The CDR3 DNA reads TGTGCCAGCAGCGGCTATAGCGGGGGTAGCACAGATACGCAGTATTTT. Translated: CASSGYSGGSTDTQYF.

Regarding this clone: A read error may produce the germline difference seen at one junction end. J is TRBJ1-1 and V is TRBV4-1, with 9 bases identical to TRBD1. The germline gives CDR1 MGHRA, CDR2 YSYEKL. There are 17 residues in the CDR3. CDR3: CASSQEFGTGRNTKAFF. The CDR3 DNA reads TGCGCCAGCAGCCAAGAGTTCGGGACAGGGCGGAACACTAAAGCTTTCTTT.

CDR3 sequence: CASRYSNQPQHF. The CDR3 coding sequence is TGTGCCAGCAGATATAGCAATCAGCCCCAGCATTTT. V usage is TRBV28 and J usage is TRBJ1-5; D not resolved. The germline V gene has CDR1 MDHEN and CDR2 SYDVKM. The V and J ends lost 6 bases and 0 bases respectively, with 3 bases between them. This CDR3 spans 12 amino acids.

This clone has a handful of counts. This sequence joins TRBV6-6 and TRBJ1-2, with a possible D match to TRBD1 (6 bases). The CDR3 runs to 12 residues. The V gene lost 1 base and the J gene lost 8 bases, with 8 bases spanning the gap. Germline V CDR1 and CDR2: MNHNY, SVGAGI (reference sequence). CDR3 DNA: TGTGCCAGCAGTTACTGGACAGACGGCTACACCTTC. The encoded protein is CASSYWTDGYTF.

The chain combines TRBV5-6 with TRBJ1-2; D might be TRBD1 (5 bases). The CDR3 contains 13 residues. Trimming took 5 bases from V and 5 from J, leaving 13 bases between them. Germline V gives CDR1 SGHDT, CDR2 YYEEEE. CDR3 nucleotides: TGTGCCAGCAGGATCCGGGGGGGTTATGGCTACACCTTC. Its translation: CASRIRGGYGYTF.

The chain carries TRBV7-9 and TRBJ1-1; TRBD1 agrees at 7 bases. Germline V gene data show CDR1 as SEHNR and CDR2 as FQNEAQ (reference sequence). Trimming cost V 6 bases and J 3 bases; bases outside gene matches: 10. This CDR3 has 15 amino acids. CDR3 coding DNA: TGTGCCAGCAGTGATAGACAGGGCGCGGACACTGAAGCTTTCTTT. This encodes CASSDRQGADTEAFF.

The chain employs TRBV7-9 and TRBJ2-5, with TRBD2 as a possible D gene (6 bases). There are 14 residues in the CDR3. Trimming took off 3 bases at V and 9 bases at J, with 17 bases between the two ends. From germline, CDR1 is SEHNR and CDR2 FQNEAQ (reference sequence). The CDR3 region is CASSFRGKGEAQYF. The CDR3 DNA follows: TGTGCCAGCAGCTTCCGGGGGAAAGGTGAGGCCCAGTACTTC.

The chain has TRBV19 and TRBJ2-7, with TRBD2 matching over 7 bases. Germline lookup yields CDR1 LNHDA and CDR2 SQIVND (reference sequence). Trimming removed 5 bases from V and 0 bases from J; junction bases left unmatched: 7. The CDR3 covers 15 residues. The CDR3 region is CASSGALAVSYEQYF. The CDR3 region has the DNA TGTGCCAGTAGTGGGGCGCTAGCGGTCTCCTACGAGCAGTACTTC.

V and J are TRBV28 and TRBJ2-2; D possibly corresponds to TRBD2 (6 bases). V dropped 5 bases and J dropped 5 bases, with 15 bases sitting between them. The CDR3 has 15 amino acids. Germline V gene data show CDR1 as MDHEN and CDR2 as SYDVKM. The CDR3 DNA reads TGTGCCAGCAGTCCCCACGGGGGAGGAACCGGGGAGCTGTTTTTT. The encoded protein is CASSPHGGGTGELFF.

The chain joins TRBV11-2 to TRBJ1-1; the D gene is possibly TRBD1 (5 bases). The length of the CDR3 is 17 residues. The germline CDR1 and CDR2 sequences are SGHAT and FQNNGV. V was cut by 2 bases and J by 4 bases, with 20 bases left in between. In nucleotides, the CDR3 is TGTGCCAGCAGCTTAACAGGTGCTTACTTAGGGCGCACTGAAGCTTTCTTT. As protein: CASSLTGAYLGRTEAFF.

The chain's CDR3 is CAWSDATTGNEKLFF. The CDR3, as DNA: TGTGCCTGGAGTGACGCAACGACAGGGAATGAAAAACTGTTTTTT. The J gene is TRBJ1-4, the V gene TRBV30, with 7 bases aligning to TRBD1. Germline lookup yields CDR1 GTSNPN and CDR2 SVGIG (reference sequence). The CDR3 extends over 15 amino acids. J gave up 5 bases and V 1 base, and 7 bases lay outside the gene matches.

This rearrangement joins TRBV11-2 to TRBJ2-3; 7 nucleotides align to TRBD2. Trimming removed 5 bases from V and 5 bases from J; junction bases left unmatched: 7. Germline V gene sequence: CDR1 SGHAT, CDR2 FQNNGV. This CDR3 comprises 14 residues. CDR3 loop: CASSPRTRLDTQYF. The CDR3 DNA reads TGTGCCAGCAGCCCCCGGACTAGGCTAGATACGCAGTATTTT.

The chain is built from TRBV5-5 and TRBJ2-1; 8 bases are a match to TRBD1. The CDR3 sequence is 15 residues long. The ends lost 3 bases at V and 5 bases at J; junction bases unmatched: 7. From germline, CDR1 is SGHKS and CDR2 YYEKEE (reference sequence). The chain's CDR3 is CASSSQTGVNNEQFF. For the CDR3, the DNA is TGTGCCAGCAGCTCCCAGACAGGGGTCAACAATGAGCAGTTCTTC.

This clone was detected a few times. This chain links TRBV6-5 with TRBJ1-1, with D tentatively TRBD1 (5 bases). Trimming stripped 2 bases from V and 1 base from J, with 5 bases between. From germline, CDR1 is MNHEY and CDR2 SVGAGI. CDR3 length: 13 residues. The CDR3 is CASSYGQNTEAFF. The CDR3 DNA sequence: TGTGCCAGCAGTTACGGACAGAACACTGAAGCTTTCTTT.

This clone was recorded only once. The chain is built from TRBV9 and TRBJ2-3; 13 nucleotides match TRBD2. In germline, CDR1 is SGDLS, CDR2 YYNGEE. The junction had 8 bases not matched to a gene; V was cut back by 3 bases and J by 1 base. This CDR3 has 18 residues. The CDR3 protein is CASSGLTSGGPRTDTQYF. For the CDR3, the DNA is TGTGCCAGCAGCGGACTGACTAGCGGGGGGCCCCGCACAGATACGCAGTATTTT.